Each of the 16 T cell receptor beta chains below was sequenced from the same sample in a study of beta chain features in type 1 diabetes. Antigens for these TCRs are unknown. Study observations and caveats: Moderate yet significant TCRB CDR3 shortening was seen in Type 1 diabetes patients in all four CD4+ subsets.

Isolated RNA was reverse transcribed in full, so expressed TCRB transcripts were sequenced. The repertoire was sequenced with immunoSEQ multiplex PCR; TCRdb's copy has only in-frame clones and lacks some. This sample has some 640,000 clones, with roughly an eighth found just once. Source material: naive CD4+ T cells from blood. The origin of the receptors is a young man with type 1 diabetes.

CDR3 nucleotide sequence: TGTGCCAGCAGTTACTCTGGGGGGTCTGGGGCCAACGTCCTGACTTTC. Translating it yields CASSYSGGSGANVLTF. J is TRBJ2-6 and V is TRBV6-5, with a weak D call TRBD2 (6 bases). The CDR3 consists of 16 residues. Germline assignment: CDR1 MNHEY and CDR2 SVGAGI. V lost 0 bases to trimming and J lost 1 base, with 7 bases between them.

This clone appeared a few times. The chain couples TRBV7-9 to TRBJ2-5, with D possibly TRBD2 on 5 matching bases. The CDR3 has 18 amino acids. Germline CDR1 SEHNR, CDR2 FQNEAQ (reference sequence). The germline V and J ends were trimmed by 0 bases and 4 bases, with 21 bases remaining between them. The CDR3 loop is CASSLALFGSLVGETQYF. The CDR3 coding sequence is TGTGCCAGCAGCTTAGCTTTATTTGGGAGTCTAGTCGGAGAGACCCAGTACTTC.

This clone was detected only a few times. The chain has TRBV6-1 and TRBJ2-3; no reliable D call. Germline CDR1 is MNHNS and CDR2 is SASEGT. The CDR3 spans 12 residues. V was pared by 7 bases and J by 6 bases, with 11 bases between. This CDR3 is CASKSTWDTQYF. CDR3 in DNA: TGTGCCAGCAAGAGTACCTGGGATACGCAGTATTTT.

This clone occurred a few times. The V gene is TRBV28, the J gene TRBJ1-5; D is ambiguous. V lost 10 bases and J 8 bases, leaving 6 bases between the germline ends. The CDR3 spans 9 residues. In germline, CDR1 is MDHEN, CDR2 SYDVKM. This CDR3 is CATSKPQHF. In DNA, the CDR3 is TGTGCCACCTCGAAGCCCCAGCATTTT.

The rearrangement links TRBV6-6 to TRBJ2-2, with 8 positions matching TRBD2. The CDR3 loop spans 16 amino acids. V was pared by 6 bases and J by 2 bases, with 8 bases of the junction left unmatched. Germline values: CDR1 MNHNY, CDR2 SVGAGI (reference sequence). The CDR3 sequence is CASSSSGAPNTGELFF. The CDR3 DNA sequence: TGTGCCAGCAGCAGTAGCGGGGCACCCAACACCGGGGAGCTGTTTTTT.

This clone was counted between two and nine times. The same CDR3 arises from other DNA sequences in this sample as well. The V gene is TRBV5-1, the J gene TRBJ2-3; no clear D. The V gene's germline CDR1 is SGHRS and CDR2 YFSETQ. There are 13 residues in the CDR3. Trimming stripped 0 bases from V and 5 bases from J, with 7 bases between. The CDR3 loop reads CASSLAGEDTQYF. The CDR3 nucleotides are TGCGCCAGCAGCTTGGCCGGAGAAGATACGCAGTATTTT.

This clone has only a few counts. The rearrangement links TRBV30 to TRBJ1-3; D may be TRBD1 (5 bases). The germline CDR1 and CDR2 sequences are GTSNPN and SVGIG (reference sequence). There are 13 residues in the CDR3. Between the trimmed V and J ends, which lost 0 bases and 2 bases, there was a span of 5 bases. The CDR3 sequence is CAWSVQAGNTIYF. The CDR3 region has the DNA TGTGCCTGGAGTGTACAGGCTGGAAACACCATATATTTT.

This clone was recorded a few times. V usage is TRBV5-4 and J usage is TRBJ2-3; a weak D match, TRBD1 (6 bases). The CDR3 loop spans 16 amino acids. The germline gives CDR1 SGHNT, CDR2 YYREEE (reference sequence). Trimming removed 2 bases at V and 2 bases at J, with 15 bases between. CDR3 bases: TGTGCCAGCAGCTTCTTTCCAGGGGTTTACACAGATACGCAGTATTTT. It codes for CASSFFPGVYTDTQYF.

The CDR3 DNA reads TGTGCCAGCAGGACTGGCGGGAACGGAAACACCATATATTTT. Residues: CASRTGGNGNTIYF. The chain has TRBV28 and TRBJ1-3; D unresolved. CDR3 length: 14 residues. The germline V gene encodes CDR1 MDHEN and CDR2 SYDVKM. Trimming left V 6 bases short and J 4 bases short, with 13 bases between.

This clone was counted between two and nine times. The J gene is TRBJ2-1, the V gene TRBV7-9; D possibly corresponds to TRBD2 (6 bases). Per germline, CDR1 SEHNR and CDR2 FQNEAQ (reference sequence). There are 15 residues in the CDR3. Trimming removed 2 bases from V and 4 bases from J, with 12 bases in between. The CDR3 region is CASSLLGTRYNEQFF. The CDR3 DNA sequence: TGTGCCAGCAGCTTACTCGGGACTCGGTACAATGAGCAGTTCTTC. The entire variable domain, with the rest obtained from reference TRBV7-9 and TRBJ2-1, is as follows: DTGVSQNPRHKITKRGQNVTFRCDPISEHNRLYWYRQTLGQGPEFLTYFQNEAQLEKSRLLSDRFSAERPKGSFSTLEIQRTEQGDSAMYLCASSLLGTRYNEQFFGPGTRLTVL.

The genes are TRBV5-5 and TRBJ2-3; no definite D call. Germline V lookup: CDR1 SGHKS, CDR2 YYEKEE (reference sequence). Trimming stripped 1 base from V and 3 bases from J, with 3 bases between. This CDR3 is 12 amino acids long. CDR3 coding DNA: TGTGCCAGCAGCTTGCTAACAGATACGCAGTATTTT. Translating gives CASSLLTDTQYF.

The chain employs TRBV7-2 and TRBJ2-3; D perhaps matches TRBD2 (6 bases). This CDR3 is 16 amino acids long. Trimming pared 1 base from V and 5 bases from J, leaving 16 bases between. CDR1 is SGHTA and CDR2 is FQGNSA in the germline V gene. The CDR3 bases are TGTGCCAGCAGCTTAGTGGTACTGGGACTTCAAGATACGCAGTATTTT. Its translation: CASSLVVLGLQDTQYF.

V and J are TRBV6-5 and TRBJ2-1; possibly TRBD1 or TRBD2 for D (6 bases each). V gave up 1 base and J gave up 7 bases, with 14 bases separating them. Germline V lookup: CDR1 MNHEY, CDR2 SVGAGI. The length of the CDR3 is 15 residues. CDR3 sequence: CASSYYGGSLNEQFF. As DNA, the CDR3 is TGTGCCAGCAGTTACTACGGGGGCTCCTTAAATGAGCAGTTCTTC.

This clone was counted only a few times. This sequence joins TRBV30 and TRBJ2-3; TRBD2 matches at 11 bases. This CDR3 comprises 13 residues. Germline loops: CDR1 GTSNPN, CDR2 SVGIG (reference sequence). The CDR3 nucleotides are TGTGCTTTCCGTAGCGGGGGGGCGAATACGCAGTATTTT. Its protein is CAFRSGGANTQYF.

This clone was seen a handful of times. The chain joins TRBV2 to TRBJ2-3, with TRBD1 matching over 8 bases. After removal of 7 bases from V and 2 bases from J, the junction contained 8 bases not matched to a gene. Looked up from germline, CDR1 is SNHLY and CDR2 is FYNNEI. This CDR3 comprises 15 residues. CDR3 sequence: CASISLGQATDTQYF. In DNA, the CDR3 is TGTGCCAGCATCTCCCTGGGACAGGCCACAGATACGCAGTATTTT.

This clone was found a few times. The chain is built from TRBV29-1 and TRBJ1-3; 10 positions match TRBD1. After removal of 4 bases from V and 7 bases from J, the junction contained 13 bases not matched to a gene. The CDR3 loop spans 16 amino acids. The germline V gene encodes CDR1 SQVTM and CDR2 ANQGSEA. In DNA, the CDR3 is TGCAGCGTTGCGGGGGGACAGGGGATTTGGGTCAACACCATATATTTT. This codes for CSVAGGQGIWVNTIYF. Combining the CDR3 with reference TRBV29-1 and TRBJ1-3 gives the whole variable domain SAVISQKPSRDICQRGTSLTIQCQVDSQVTMMFWYRQQPGQSLTLIATANQGSEATYESGFVIDKFPISRPNLTFSTLTVSNMSPEDSSIYLCSVAGGQGIWVNTIYFGEGSWLTVV.